The 12 T cell receptor beta chains below all came from one sample that was sequenced in a study of CXCR3-negative and CXCR3-positive naive CD8 T cells. No cognate antigen is known for these TCRs. Study-wide findings and caveats: Naive cells that were CXCR3-positive had more hydrophobic TRB CDR3s (compared with CXCR3-negative naive cells).

The authors made the TRB cDNA libraries by 5' RACE using UMI labels. TCRdb reprocessed the 5' RACE reads, keeping one entry per CDR3 protein, no DNA. The data show 150,000 to 180,000 distinct CDR3 sequences, and the top ten clones hold approximately 0.51%. Sequenced: naive CXCR3+ CD8+ T cells from blood. As to subset: CD45RO-CCR7+CD27+CD95- naive CD8+ T cells expressing CXCR3 (TNR3+). All receptors derive from a human donor in good health. Some clones in this sample may be carry-over from other donors' samples.

The CDR3 reads CASSELWGTSSTDTQYF. This chain links TRBV6-1 with TRBJ2-3; the D gene TCRdb calls, TRBD1, cannot be checked with no DNA. CDR3 length equals 17 residues. Germline lookup yields CDR1 MNHNS and CDR2 SASEGT.

This chain uses TRBV9 with TRBJ1-2; absent DNA, TCRdb's TRBD1 call cannot be checked. Germline V gives CDR1 SGDLS, CDR2 YYNGEE. The CDR3 extends over 17 amino acids. Here the CDR3 reads CASSAIDPGQGHYGYTF.

J is TRBJ2-2 and V is TRBV11-1; the D call of TRBD1 rests on TCRdb alone, since no DNA is present to check it. Germline-derived CDR1 and CDR2 are SGHAT and FQDESV (reference sequence). This CDR3 contains 14 residues. This chain's CDR3 is CASSSQGLPGELFF.

V is TRBV9 and J is TRBJ2-5; TCRdb's D gene call, TRBD1, goes unchecked for lack of DNA. Germline assignment: CDR1 SGDLS and CDR2 YYNGEE. The CDR3 contains 16 residues. The chain's CDR3 is CASSPSLGPGQETQYF. Filled out from reference TRBV9 and TRBJ2-5, the complete variable domain reads DSGVTQTPKHLITATGQRVTLRCSPRSGDLSVYWYQQSLDQGLQFLIQYYNGEERAKGNILERFSAQQFPDLHSELNLSSLELGDSALYFCASSPSLGPGQETQYFGPGTRLLVL.

The rearrangement joins TRBV7-4 to TRBJ1-1; TCRdb picks TRBD1, but there is no DNA to check that call. CDR3 length: 17 amino acids. Per germline, CDR1 SGHVT and CDR2 SQSDAQ. This CDR3 reads CASSPVWDRGRITEAFF.

CDR3: CATSRDRAPETQYF. This chain joins TRBV15 and TRBJ2-5; TCRdb picks TRBD1, but there is no DNA to check that call. The CDR3 contains 14 residues. Germline CDR1 LNHNV, CDR2 YYDKDF (reference sequence). Variable domain in full (rest from reference TRBV15 and TRBJ2-5): DAMVIQNPRYQVTQFGKPVTLSCSQTLNHNVMYWYQQKSSQAPKLLFHYYDKDFNNEADTPDNFQSRRPNTSFCFLDIRSPGLGDTAMYLCATSRDRAPETQYFGPGTRLLVL.

The chain is built from TRBV28 and TRBJ1-5. There are 18 residues in the CDR3. Germline lookup yields CDR1 MDHEN and CDR2 SYDVKM. The CDR3 region is CASSFSMYSSNSNQPQHF. Filled out from reference TRBV28 and TRBJ1-5, the complete variable domain reads DVKVTQSSRYLVKRTGEKVFLECVQDMDHENMFWYRQDPGLGLRLIYFSYDVKMKEKGDIPEGYSVSREKKERFSLILESASTNQTSMYLCASSFSMYSSNSNQPQHFGDGTRLSIL.

This chain joins TRBV5-1 and TRBJ2-7. Germline V CDR1 and CDR2: SGHRS, YFSETQ. CDR3 size: 13 residues. CDR3 loop: CASSLAVTYEQYF.

CDR3 amino acids: CSAQTGGSGELFF. This chain uses TRBV20-1 with TRBJ2-2; TCRdb's D call of TRBD1 is untestable without DNA. CDR3 size: 13 residues. Germline V gives CDR1 DFQATT, CDR2 SNEGSKA (reference sequence).

This rearrangement joins TRBV5-4 to TRBJ2-7; TCRdb selects TRBD1, and the lack of DNA leaves this call unchecked. The CDR3 length is 14 residues. Germline CDR1 reads SGHNT; CDR2 reads YYREEE (reference sequence). This CDR3 reads CASSSRQGVHEQYF.

V gene TRBV29-1 combines with J gene TRBJ2-1; TCRdb selects TRBD2, and the lack of DNA leaves this call unchecked. CDR3 length: 14 residues. Germline V gene data show CDR1 as SQVTM and CDR2 as ANQGSEA. The CDR3 loop reads CSVIVLAGGDEQFF.

This chain joins TRBV12-3 or TRBV12-4 and TRBJ2-2. The CDR3 runs to 12 residues. The CDR3 spells CASNLWPGELFF.